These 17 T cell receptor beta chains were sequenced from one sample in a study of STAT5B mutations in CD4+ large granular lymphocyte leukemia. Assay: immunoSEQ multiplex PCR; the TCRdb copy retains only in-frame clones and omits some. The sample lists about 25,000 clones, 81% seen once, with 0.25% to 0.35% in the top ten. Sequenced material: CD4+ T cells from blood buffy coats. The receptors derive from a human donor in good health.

In DNA form, the CDR3 reads TGTGCCTGGTCAGAACAGGGAAACATTCAGTACTTC. It is translated as CAWSEQGNIQYF. V is TRBV30 and J is TRBJ2-4; maybe TRBD1 (6 bases). CDR3 size: 12 residues. Per the germline V gene, CDR1 is GTSNPN and CDR2 is SVGIG (reference sequence). V lost 5 bases, J lost 6 bases, and 11 bases lay in between.

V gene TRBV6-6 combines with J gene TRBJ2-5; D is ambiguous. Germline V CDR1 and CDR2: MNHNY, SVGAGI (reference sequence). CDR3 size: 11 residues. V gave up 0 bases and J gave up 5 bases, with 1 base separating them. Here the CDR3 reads CASSYSETQYF. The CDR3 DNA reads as TGTGCCAGCAGTTACTCGGAGACCCAGTACTTC.

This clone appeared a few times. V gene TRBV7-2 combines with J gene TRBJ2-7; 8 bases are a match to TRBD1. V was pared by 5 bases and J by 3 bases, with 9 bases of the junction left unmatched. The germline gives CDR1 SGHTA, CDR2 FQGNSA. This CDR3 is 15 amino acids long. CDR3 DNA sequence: TGTGCCAGCAGCCCCAAGACAGGGGCCCTCTACGAGCAGTACTTC. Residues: CASSPKTGALYEQYF.

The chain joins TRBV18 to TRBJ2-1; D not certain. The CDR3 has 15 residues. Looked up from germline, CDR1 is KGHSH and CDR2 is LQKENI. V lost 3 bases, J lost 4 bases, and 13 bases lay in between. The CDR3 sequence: CASSPRTSPYNEQFF. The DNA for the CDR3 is TGTGCCAGCTCACCGAGAACGAGCCCGTACAATGAGCAGTTCTTC.

For the CDR3, the DNA is TGTGCCAGCAGTTCGGGACAGCTAACCATGAACACTGAAGCTTTCTTT. This encodes CASSSGQLTMNTEAFF. The rearrangement uses TRBV28 and TRBJ1-1, with 7 bases fitting TRBD1. CDR1 is MDHEN, CDR2 SYDVKM, per germline. V shed 4 bases and J 0 bases; nucleotides not matched to a gene: 8. The CDR3 has 16 residues.

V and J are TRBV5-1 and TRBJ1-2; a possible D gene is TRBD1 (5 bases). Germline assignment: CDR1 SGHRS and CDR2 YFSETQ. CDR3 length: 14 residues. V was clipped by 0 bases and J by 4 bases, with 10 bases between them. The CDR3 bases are TGCGCCAGCAGCTTGGATGGGGCGGGCTATGGCTACACCTTC. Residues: CASSLDGAGYGYTF.

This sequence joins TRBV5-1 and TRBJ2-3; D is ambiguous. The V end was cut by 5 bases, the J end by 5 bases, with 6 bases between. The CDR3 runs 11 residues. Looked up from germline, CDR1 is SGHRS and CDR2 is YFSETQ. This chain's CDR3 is CASRFLDTQYF. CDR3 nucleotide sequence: TGCGCCAGCAGGTTTCTAGATACGCAGTATTTT.

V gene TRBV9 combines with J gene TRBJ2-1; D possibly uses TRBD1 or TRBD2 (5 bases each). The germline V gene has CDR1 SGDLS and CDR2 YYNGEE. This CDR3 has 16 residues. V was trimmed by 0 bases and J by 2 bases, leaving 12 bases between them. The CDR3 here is CASSVGGAGTYNEQFF. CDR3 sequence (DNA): TGTGCCAGCAGCGTAGGAGGGGCAGGGACCTACAATGAGCAGTTCTTC.

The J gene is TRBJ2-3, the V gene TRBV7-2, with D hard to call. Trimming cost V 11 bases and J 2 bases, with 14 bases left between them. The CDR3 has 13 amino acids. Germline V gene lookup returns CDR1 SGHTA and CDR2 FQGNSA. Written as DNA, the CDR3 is TGTGCCGATTCCACCGCCCCCACAGATACGCAGTATTTT. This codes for CADSTAPTDTQYF. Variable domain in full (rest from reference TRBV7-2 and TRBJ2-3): GAGVSQSPSNKVTEKGKDVELRCDPISGHTALYWYRQSLGQGLEFLIYFQGNSAPDKSGLPSDRFSAERTGGSVSTLTIQRTQQEDSAVYLCADSTAPTDTQYFGPGTRLTVL.

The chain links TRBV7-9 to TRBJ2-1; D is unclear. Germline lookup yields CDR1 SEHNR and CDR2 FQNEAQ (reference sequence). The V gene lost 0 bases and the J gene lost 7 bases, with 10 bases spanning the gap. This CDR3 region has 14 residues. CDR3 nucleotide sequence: TGTGCCAGCAGCTTAGCGAATAGGGTAAATGAGCAGTTCTTC. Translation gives CASSLANRVNEQFF. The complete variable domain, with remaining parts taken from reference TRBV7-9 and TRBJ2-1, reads DTGVSQNPRHKITKRGQNVTFRCDPISEHNRLYWYRQTLGQGPEFLTYFQNEAQLEKSRLLSDRFSAERPKGSFSTLEIQRTEQGDSAMYLCASSLANRVNEQFFGPGTRLTVL.

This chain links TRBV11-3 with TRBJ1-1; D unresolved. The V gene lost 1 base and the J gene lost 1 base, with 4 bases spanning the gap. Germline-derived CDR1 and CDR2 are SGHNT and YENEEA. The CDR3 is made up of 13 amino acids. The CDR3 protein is CASSLAGNTEAFF. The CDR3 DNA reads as TGTGCCAGCAGCTTAGCGGGGAACACTGAAGCTTTCTTT.

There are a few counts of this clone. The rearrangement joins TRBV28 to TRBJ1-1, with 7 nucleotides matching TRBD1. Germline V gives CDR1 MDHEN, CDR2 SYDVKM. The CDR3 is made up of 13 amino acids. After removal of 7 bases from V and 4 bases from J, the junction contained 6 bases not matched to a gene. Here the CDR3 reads CASTQGGSTEAFF. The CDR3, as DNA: TGTGCCAGCACGCAGGGGGGGTCCACTGAAGCTTTCTTT.

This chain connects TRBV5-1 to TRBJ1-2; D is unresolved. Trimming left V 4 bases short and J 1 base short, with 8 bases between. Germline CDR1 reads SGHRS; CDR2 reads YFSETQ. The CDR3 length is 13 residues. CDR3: CASSASSNYGYTF. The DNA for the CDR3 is TGCGCCAGCAGCGCCTCAAGTAACTATGGCTACACCTTC.

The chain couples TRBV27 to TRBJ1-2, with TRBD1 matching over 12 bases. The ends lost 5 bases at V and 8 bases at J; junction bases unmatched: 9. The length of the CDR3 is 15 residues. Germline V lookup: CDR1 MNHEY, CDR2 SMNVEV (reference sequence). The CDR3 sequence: CASSEEGQGAWGYTF. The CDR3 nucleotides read TGTGCCAGCAGTGAAGAGGGACAGGGGGCATGGGGCTACACCTTC.

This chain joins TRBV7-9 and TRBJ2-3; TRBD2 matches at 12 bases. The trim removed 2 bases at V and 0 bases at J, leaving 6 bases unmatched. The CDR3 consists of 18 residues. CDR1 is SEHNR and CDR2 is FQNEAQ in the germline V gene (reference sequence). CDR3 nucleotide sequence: TGTGCCAGCAGCTTAAAACCTAGCGGGAGGGCTAGCACAGATACGCAGTATTTT. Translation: CASSLKPSGRASTDTQYF.

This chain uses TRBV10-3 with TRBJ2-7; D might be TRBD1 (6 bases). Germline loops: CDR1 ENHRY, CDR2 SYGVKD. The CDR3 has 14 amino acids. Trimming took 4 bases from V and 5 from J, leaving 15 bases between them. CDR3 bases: TGTGCCATCAGTGCGTGGGGGCCCCAGGACGAGCAGTACTTC. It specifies CAISAWGPQDEQYF.

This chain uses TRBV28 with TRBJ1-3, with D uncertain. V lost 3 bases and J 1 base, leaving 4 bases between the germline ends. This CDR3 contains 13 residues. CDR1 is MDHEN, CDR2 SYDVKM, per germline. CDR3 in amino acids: CASSLYSGNTIYF. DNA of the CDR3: TGTGCCAGCAGTTTGTATTCTGGAAACACCATATATTTT.